A selection of T cell receptor beta chains follows, all from one sample in a study of blood T cell repertoires in COVID-19. Some clones are missing from TCRdb's copy, which holds only in-frame ones; the method was immunoSEQ multiplex PCR. The table lists 100,000 to 150,000 clones, around 81% of them singletons. The sequenced material came from peripheral blood. The origin of the receptors is a young man with COVID-19, enrolled during active disease. CDR3s include the opening cysteine and the closing phenylalanine or tryptophan. Each record gives: V gene, J gene, clone size, D gene, CDR3 DNA, CDR3 protein. A D gene is named only where the DNA matches it firmly. Size tells how often a clone was seen (once, few, many) or the class of an expanded clone, and some rows leave it out.

>TRBV28|TRBJ2-7|-|-
TGTGCCAGCAGGGGGGGGACATCCTGGGTCAAGTACTTC
CASRGGTSWVKYF
>TRBV7-2|TRBJ1-3|-|TRBD1
TGTGCCAGCAGCTTAGATCAGGGGGCGACTGGAAACACCATATATTTT
CASSLDQGATGNTIYF
>TRBV2|TRBJ2-7|-|-
TGTGCCAGCATCGGCCGGAGCTCCTACGAGCAGTACTTC
CASIGRSSYEQYF
>TRBV19|TRBJ1-5|-|TRBD1
TGTGCCAGTAGTATTTCCGTGGTTGGGGGACAGGGTTTTCAGCCCCAGCATTTT
CASSISVVGGQGFQPQHF
>TRBV4-1|TRBJ2-1|-|TRBD2
TGCGCCAGCAGCCAGAGAGCGGGAGGGAATTACAATGAGCAGTTCTTC
CASSQRAGGNYNEQFF
>TRBV6-5|TRBJ1-1|-|-
TGTGCCTCAGAAGGGGGGAACACTGAAGCTTTCTTT
CASEGGNTEAFF
>TRBV5-1|TRBJ2-7|-|TRBD1
TGCGCCAGCAGCTCGACGGGACAGGGATCCTACGAGCAGTACTTC
CASSSTGQGSYEQYF
>TRBV18|TRBJ1-5|-|-
TGTGCCAGCTCACCACGTGCAGGGGAAAGCAATCAGCCCCAGCATTTT
CASSPRAGESNQPQHF
>TRBV5-1|TRBJ1-1|many|TRBD1
TGCGCCAGCAGCCGAGGCGACAGGGGGCGATACACTGAAGCTTTCTTT
CASSRGDRGRYTEAFF
>TRBV4-1|TRBJ1-1|-|TRBD1
TGCGCCAGCAGCCTAGAGGGACAGCCGAACACTGAAGCTTTCTTT
CASSLEGQPNTEAFF
>TRBV28|TRBJ1-1|-|-
TGTGCCAGCAGGGTGGGAGGACGGAACACTGAAGCTTTCTTT
CASRVGGRNTEAFF
>TRBV4-2|TRBJ2-7|-|-
TGTGCCAGCAGCCAAGAGCGGGGAGTGGGCTACGAGCAGTACTTC
CASSQERGVGYEQYF
>TRBV5-1|TRBJ1-4|-|-
TGCGCCTCCGCATGGGCAGGGAATGAAAAACTGTTTTTT
CASAWAGNEKLFF
>TRBV7-3|TRBJ2-7|-|TRBD2
TGTGCCAGCAGCGAGTCGGCGGGGGGAACCTACGAGCAGTACTTC
CASSESAGGTYEQYF
>TRBV5-4|TRBJ2-3|-|TRBD2
TGTGCCAGCAGCTTGGCGGCTAGCGGGTGGACAGATACGCAGTATTTT
CASSLAASGWTDTQYF
>TRBV29-1|TRBJ2-7|-|-
TGCAGCGTTGCCCGGTCGGTGGGCAGGGGCTTTTACGAGCAGTACTTC
CSVARSVGRGFYEQYF
>TRBV6-6|TRBJ2-1|-|-
TGTGCCAGCACCCAAAGGGAGTACAATGAGCAGTTCTTC
CASTQREYNEQFF
>TRBV21-1|TRBJ1-6|-|-
TGTGCCAGCAGCTCCCCCCTCATTAGCTCCTATAATTCACCCCTCCACTTT
CASSSPLISSYNSPLHF
>TRBV12-3/TRBV12-4|TRBJ2-2|-|-
TGTGCCAGCAGTCCGCGCCGCACCGGGGAGCTGTTTTTT
CASSPRRTGELFF
>TRBV10-3|TRBJ1-1|-|-
TGTGCCATCACCGGAGGGGTAGACACTGAAGCTTTCTTT
CAITGGVDTEAFF
>TRBV2|TRBJ1-1|once|-
TGTGCCAGTGAGAGGATGAACACTGAAGCTTTCTTT
CASERMNTEAFF
>TRBV24-1|TRBJ2-5|-|TRBD1
TGTGCCACCAGTGATCAGGGGGATCGGAAAAAGACCCAGTACTTC
CATSDQGDRKKTQYF